The present T cell receptor (beta chain) was sequenced within a study of blood T cell repertoires in COVID-19. This CDR3 is 12 amino acids long. The V gene lost 3 bases and the J gene lost 6 bases, with 7 bases spanning the gap. From germline, CDR1 is KGHSH and CDR2 LQKENI. Clones were sequenced by immunoSEQ multiplex PCR, and TCRdb holds only the in-frame ones, with some missing. This repertoire shows under 350,000 clones, approximately 85% found once; its top ten account for 7.2%. The chain uses TRBV18 and TRBJ2-3; D not certain. Input material: peripheral blood. This receptor was obtained from a human donor in a cohort sampled during active COVID-19. CDR3 in amino acids: CASSPQIDTQYF. CDR3 DNA: TGTGCCAGCTCACCTCAAATCGATACGCAGTATTTT.